This entry lists 23 T cell receptor beta chains sequenced from one sample in a study of cytomegalovirus exposure and HLA in healthy donors. Use of 60 Vbeta and 13 Jbeta primers characterized the PCR. Using immunoSEQ multiplex PCR, the repertoire was profiled, and TCRdb retains in-frame clones only, with some absent. The data show about 150,000 clones, around two thirds seen once. The material sequenced was PBMCs. Source of these receptors: a woman aged 55-69 years in good health and CMV-seropositive.

The chain uses TRBV15 and TRBJ2-2, with 7 nucleotides matching TRBD1. Germline lookup yields CDR1 LNHNV and CDR2 YYDKDF (reference sequence). This CDR3 spans 15 amino acids. The V and J ends lost 5 bases and 6 bases, in that order; junction bases with no gene match: 9. The chain's CDR3 is CATSGLLGQAGELFF. The CDR3 region has the DNA TGTGCCACCAGCGGGCTGCTTGGACAGGCCGGGGAGCTGTTTTTT.

The V call is TRBV6-6, the J call TRBJ2-5; a weak D match, TRBD1 (5 bases). Near its end, the DNA agrees better with TRBJ2-7, so the J call may be wrong. This CDR3 comprises 15 residues. Germline lookup yields CDR1 MNHNY and CDR2 SVGAGI (reference sequence). The CDR3 region has the DNA TGTGCCAGCAGTTACCCCCTGTCAGGGAACCACGAGCAGTACTTC. It specifies CASSYPLSGNHEQYF.

V and J are TRBV4-1 and TRBJ1-3, with unresolved D. V was trimmed by 1 base and J by 4 bases, leaving 17 bases between them. The length of the CDR3 is 17 residues. Germline V CDR1 and CDR2: MGHRA, YSYEKL. CDR3 region: CASSQGTGLVRGNTIYF. The CDR3 DNA reads TGCGCCAGCAGCCAAGGGACTGGGCTTGTTCGGGGAAACACCATATATTTT.

The chain joins TRBV23-1 to TRBJ2-7; 10 bases match TRBD1. TRBV23-1 has ORF status, its function being uncertain. J was trimmed by 5 bases and V by 7 bases; bases with no gene match: 11. There are 15 residues in the CDR3. The CDR3 region is CASNRPGTGVHEQYF. The CDR3 DNA is TGCGCCAGCAATCGCCCGGGGACAGGGGTCCACGAGCAGTACTTC.

The chain is built from TRBV10-3 and TRBJ2-5; possible D gene TRBD1, 6 bases. This CDR3 region has 17 residues. V shed 0 bases and J shed 2 bases, with 16 bases lying between them. Germline assignment: CDR1 ENHRY and CDR2 SYGVKD. CDR3 DNA: TGTGCCATCAGTGAGTCCGGGACACTGGGAGAGCAAGAGACCCAGTACTTC. Protein: CAISESGTLGEQETQYF.

The chain is built from TRBV7-2 and TRBJ1-2; possible D gene TRBD1, 5 bases. V lost 6 bases and J 4 bases, leaving 15 bases between the germline ends. The CDR3 runs to 14 residues. Per germline, CDR1 SGHTA and CDR2 FQGNSA. The CDR3 protein is CASRLGAWSYGYTF. CDR3 bases: TGTGCCAGCAGGCTAGGGGCCTGGTCCTATGGCTACACCTTC.

This clone was observed once. The chain combines TRBV7-3 with TRBJ2-3; a weak D match, TRBD2 (5 bases). Deletions cut 5 bases from V and 4 bases from J, with 16 bases between. This CDR3 region has 15 residues. CDR1 is SGHTA and CDR2 is FQGTGA in the germline V gene. CDR3 nucleotides: TGTGCCAGCAGCAAAGGGATACTGGAGGCAGATACGCAGTATTTT. Protein sequence: CASSKGILEADTQYF.

The genes are TRBV2 and TRBJ1-2, with D uncertain. The CDR3 spans 13 residues. Germline values: CDR1 SNHLY, CDR2 FYNNEI. Trimming pared 7 bases from V and 3 bases from J, leaving 12 bases between. Here the CDR3 reads CASTLREDYGYTF. In nucleotides, the CDR3 is TGTGCCAGCACTCTCCGGGAAGACTATGGCTACACCTTC.

The chain is built from TRBV10-3 and TRBJ2-1, with D possibly TRBD2 on 6 matching bases. Deletions cut 6 bases from V and 8 bases from J, with 11 bases between. In germline, CDR1 is ENHRY, CDR2 SYGVKD. This CDR3 has 12 residues. This CDR3 reads CAIRSSDHEQFF. For the CDR3, the DNA is TGTGCCATCAGATCTAGCGACCATGAGCAGTTCTTC.

This clone showed up just once. The chain recombines TRBV9 with TRBJ2-5, with 10 nucleotides matching TRBD1. CDR1 is SGDLS, CDR2 YYNGEE, per germline. V trimming: 3 bases; J trimming: 3 bases; junction bases outside the gene matches: 5. The CDR3 covers 15 residues. The CDR3 DNA is TGTGCCAGCAGCGCTTCCGGGACAGGGGAAGAGACCCAGTACTTC. This sequence encodes CASSASGTGEETQYF.

The V call is TRBV10-3, the J call TRBJ2-1; D call uncertain. This CDR3 contains 12 residues. Germline loops: CDR1 ENHRY, CDR2 SYGVKD. V was trimmed by 9 bases and J by 0 bases, leaving 6 bases between them. The DNA of the CDR3 is TGTGCCATAAGGAGCTCCTACAATGAGCAGTTCTTC. Its protein is CAIRSSYNEQFF.

The chain is built from TRBV19 and TRBJ2-2; 7 positions agree with TRBD2. Germline CDR1 LNHDA, CDR2 SQIVND (reference sequence). The CDR3 length is 13 residues. V shed 3 bases, J shed 6 bases, and the junction held 1 base outside the gene matches. CDR3 bases: TGTGCCAGTAGTATTAGCGGGTCCGGGGAGCTGTTTTTT. It yields the protein CASSISGSGELFF.

This clone was seen a handful of times. The CDR3 loop reads CASSMGQDSGTF. Written as DNA, the CDR3 is TGTGCCAGTAGTATGGGACAGGACTCGGGGACCTTC. The chain links TRBV19 to TRBJ1-2, with 8 positions matching TRBD1. Germline V gene lookup returns CDR1 LNHDA and CDR2 SQIVND (reference sequence). Trimming removed 3 bases from V and 14 bases from J; junction bases left unmatched: 8. The CDR3 covers 12 residues.

To note about this clone: Lacking the conserved final phenylalanine or tryptophan, this CDR3 likely reflects a read error. The rearrangement joins TRBV6-5 to TRBJ1-2, with 8 bases aligning to TRBD1. With 6 bases clipped from V and 7 bases from J, the junction kept 4 bases outside the gene matches. This CDR3 contains 12 residues. Germline V CDR1 and CDR2: MNHEY, SVGAGI. The CDR3, as DNA: TGTGCCAGCAGGACAGGGGATCGTGGCTACACCCTC. Translation: CASRTGDRGYTL.

The chain joins TRBV5-1 to TRBJ2-7, with 12 bases matching TRBD1. Germline CDR1 reads SGHRS; CDR2 reads YFSETQ. This CDR3 has 15 residues. The J segment lost 7 bases and the V segment lost 0 bases, leaving 5 bases of the junction unmatched. CDR3 region: CASSLGDRGRGEQYF. CDR3 bases: TGCGCCAGCAGCTTGGGGGACAGGGGGCGTGGGGAGCAGTACTTC.

The rearrangement links TRBV6-6 to TRBJ2-7; no definite D call. CDR1 and CDR2 from the germline V gene are MNHNY and SVGAGI (reference sequence). The CDR3 loop spans 14 amino acids. V lost 6 bases and J lost 6, with 18 bases in between. The CDR3 protein is CASSRNPSPGEQYF. The CDR3 DNA reads as TGTGCCAGCAGCCGAAACCCCTCTCCGGGCGAGCAGTACTTC.

This clone came up a few times. The CDR3 region is CASRRQGAGVGEKLFF. CDR3 DNA sequence: TGTGCCAGCAGACGACAGGGGGCGGGTGTGGGGGAAAAACTGTTTTTT. The chain uses TRBV27 and TRBJ1-4, with 10 positions matching TRBD1. The trim removed 6 bases at V and 8 bases at J, leaving 12 bases unmatched. CDR1 and CDR2 (germline): MNHEY, SMNVEV (reference sequence). This CDR3 contains 16 residues.

The chain carries TRBV19 and TRBJ1-1; 8 bases agree with TRBD1. Losses at the gene ends were 3 bases for V and 2 bases for J; bases not matched to a gene: 5. Germline CDR1 reads LNHDA; CDR2 reads SQIVND (reference sequence). The CDR3 runs 15 residues. Written as DNA, the CDR3 is TGTGCCAGTAGTATCGAAGGACAGGGAAACACTGAAGCTTTCTTT. As protein: CASSIEGQGNTEAFF.

A single count supports this clone. The chain links TRBV6-1 to TRBJ1-5, with D unclear. The germline V and J ends were trimmed by 6 bases and 3 bases, with 15 bases remaining between them. CDR1 is MNHNS, CDR2 SASEGT, per germline. This CDR3 contains 15 residues. In nucleotides, the CDR3 is TGTGCCAGCAGGCGGGCCCTGGATTTCAATCAGCCCCAGCATTTT. Its protein product is CASRRALDFNQPQHF.

V usage is TRBV6-5 and J usage is TRBJ2-1; TRBD2 aligns across 11 bases. Germline-derived CDR1 and CDR2 are MNHEY and SVGAGI. The CDR3 has 13 amino acids. V trimming: 6 bases; J trimming: 6 bases; junction bases outside the gene matches: 1. As DNA, the CDR3 is TGTGCCAGCAGAACTAGCGGGAGCAATGAGCAGTTCTTC. This sequence encodes CASRTSGSNEQFF.

This chain uses TRBV28 with TRBJ2-2, with TRBD1 matching over 9 bases. V shed 2 bases and J 5 bases; nucleotides not matched to a gene: 3. This CDR3 is 15 amino acids long. Germline loops: CDR1 MDHEN, CDR2 SYDVKM. Here the CDR3 reads CASSLPGQGTGELFF. For the CDR3, the DNA is TGTGCCAGCAGTTTACCGGGACAGGGAACCGGGGAGCTGTTTTTT.

V usage is TRBV19 and J usage is TRBJ1-2; TRBD1 aligns across 8 bases. The germline CDR1 and CDR2 sequences are LNHDA and SQIVND (reference sequence). The CDR3 has 17 amino acids. V shed 5 bases and J 1 base; nucleotides not matched to a gene: 12. In DNA form, the CDR3 reads TGTGCCAGTAGTCCCGGACAGGGCTTCCCCGATAACTATGGCTACACCTTC. This translates into CASSPGQGFPDNYGYTF.

The chain recombines TRBV11-2 with TRBJ1-1, with 8 bases lining up with TRBD1. The CDR3 extends over 15 amino acids. Losses at the gene ends were 2 bases for V and 4 bases for J; bases not matched to a gene: 6. The germline V gene has CDR1 SGHAT and CDR2 FQNNGV. CDR3 sequence (DNA): TGTGCCAGCAGCTTACAGGGGGCGAGAAGCACTGAAGCTTTCTTT. It translates to CASSLQGARSTEAFF.